The T cell receptor beta chain described here comes from a study of blood T cells in healthy people across ages. A second PCR, run for about 6 to 12 cycles, used a sample-barcoded 5' primer plus a J-beta primer mix. Each CDR3 protein gets one entry after TCRdb re-called the 5' RACE reads with MiXCR. The table includes some 900,000 distinct CDR3 sequences, 48% detected once. The sequencing input was blood. This clonotype was sampled from a man aged 25 to 40 in good health.

CDR3 sequence reads: CATSDVRGGGNQPQHF. The CDR3 DNA is TGTGCCACCAGTGATGTCAGGGGAGGCGGCAATCAGCCCCAGCATTTT. The chain has TRBV24-1 and TRBJ1-5, with D possibly TRBD1 on 6 matching bases. Germline V CDR1 and CDR2: KGHDR, SFDVKD. The CDR3 loop spans 16 amino acids. V lost 3 bases and J 2 bases, leaving 13 bases between the germline ends.